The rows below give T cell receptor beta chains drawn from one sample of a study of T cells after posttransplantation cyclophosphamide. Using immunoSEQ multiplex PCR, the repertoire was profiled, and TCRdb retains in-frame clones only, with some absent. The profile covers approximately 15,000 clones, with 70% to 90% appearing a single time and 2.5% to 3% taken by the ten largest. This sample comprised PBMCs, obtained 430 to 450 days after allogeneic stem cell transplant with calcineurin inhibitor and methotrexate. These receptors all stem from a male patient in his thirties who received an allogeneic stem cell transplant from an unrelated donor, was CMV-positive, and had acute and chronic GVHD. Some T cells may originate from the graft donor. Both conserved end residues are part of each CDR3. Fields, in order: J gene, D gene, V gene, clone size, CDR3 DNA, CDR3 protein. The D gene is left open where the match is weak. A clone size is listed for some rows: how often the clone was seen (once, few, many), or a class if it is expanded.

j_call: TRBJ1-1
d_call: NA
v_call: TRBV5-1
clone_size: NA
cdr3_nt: TGCGCCAGCAGCTTGGCCGGTCAGACAGAAGCTTTCTTT
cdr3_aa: CASSLAGQTEAFF

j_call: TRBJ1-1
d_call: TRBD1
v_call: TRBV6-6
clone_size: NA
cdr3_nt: TGTGCCAGCAGCTCGACAGGGTTAATAGGCACTGAAGCTTTCTTT
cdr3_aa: CASSSTGLIGTEAFF

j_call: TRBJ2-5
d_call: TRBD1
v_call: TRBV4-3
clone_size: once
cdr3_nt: TGCGCCAGCAGCCCTATTCCGGGACAGAGGTCAGAGACCCAGTACTTC
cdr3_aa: CASSPIPGQRSETQYF

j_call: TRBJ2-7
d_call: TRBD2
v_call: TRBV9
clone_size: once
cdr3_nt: TGTGCCAGCAGCTCTAGCGGGAAAGGCGACGAGCAGTACTTC
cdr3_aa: CASSSSGKGDEQYF

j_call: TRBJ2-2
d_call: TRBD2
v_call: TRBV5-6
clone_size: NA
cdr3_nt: TGTGCCAGCAGCTTGGGCGGGAGAAACACCGGGGAGCTGTTTTTT
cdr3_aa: CASSLGGRNTGELFF

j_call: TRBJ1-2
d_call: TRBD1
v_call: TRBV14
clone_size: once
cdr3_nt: TGTGCCAGCAGCCCAGGGACAGGGACTAACTATGGCTACACCTTC
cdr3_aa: CASSPGTGTNYGYTF

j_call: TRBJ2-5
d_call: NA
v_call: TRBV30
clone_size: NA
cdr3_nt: TGTGCCTGGAGTTCGGAGACCCAGTACTTC
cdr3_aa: CAWSSETQYF

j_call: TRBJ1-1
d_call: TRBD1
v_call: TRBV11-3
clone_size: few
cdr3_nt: TGTGCCAGCAGCCCAGGGGGATCCACTGAAGCTTTCTTT
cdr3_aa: CASSPGGSTEAFF

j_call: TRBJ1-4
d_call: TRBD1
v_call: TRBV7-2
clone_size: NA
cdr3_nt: TGTGCCAGCAGCTTATTGACAGGGGGTCTAGGACTGTTTTTT
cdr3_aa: CASSLLTGGLGLFF

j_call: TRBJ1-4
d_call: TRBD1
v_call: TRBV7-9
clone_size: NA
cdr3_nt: TGTGCCAGCAGCTTACGGGACAGGGGGCCTAATGAAAAACTGTTTTTT
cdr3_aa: CASSLRDRGPNEKLFF

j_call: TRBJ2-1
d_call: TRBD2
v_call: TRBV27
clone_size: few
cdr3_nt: TGTGCCAGCAGTTTAGCGGGGGTTCACAATGAGCAGTTCTTC
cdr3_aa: CASSLAGVHNEQFF

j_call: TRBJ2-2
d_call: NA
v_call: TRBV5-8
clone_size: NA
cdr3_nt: TGTGCCAGCAGCCCGGGCGGTCGTCAGGGGTATACCGGGGAGCTGTTTTTT
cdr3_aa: CASSPGGRQGYTGELFF

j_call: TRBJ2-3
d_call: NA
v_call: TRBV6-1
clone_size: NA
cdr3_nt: TGTGCCAGCACCCCCGTTGGGCAGGGCCCAGATACGCAGTATTTT
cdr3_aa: CASTPVGQGPDTQYF

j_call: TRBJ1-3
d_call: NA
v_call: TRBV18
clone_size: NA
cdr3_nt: TGTGCCAGCTCACCTGGACAGTACTCTGGAAACACCATATATTTT
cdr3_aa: CASSPGQYSGNTIYF

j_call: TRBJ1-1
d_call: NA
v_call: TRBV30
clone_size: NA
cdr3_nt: TGTGCCTGGTCCGGGGATGAAAACACTGAAGCTTTCTTT
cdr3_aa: CAWSGDENTEAFF

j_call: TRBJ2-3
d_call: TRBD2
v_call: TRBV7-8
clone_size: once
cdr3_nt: TGTGCCAGCAGCTTAGATGAGCGGGGGGGCACAGATACGCAGTATTTT
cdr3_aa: CASSLDERGGTDTQYF

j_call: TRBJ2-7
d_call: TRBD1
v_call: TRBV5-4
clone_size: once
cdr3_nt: TGTGCCAGCAGCGCCACAGGGGCAAACGGGCTTTACGAGCAGTACTTC
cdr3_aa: CASSATGANGLYEQYF

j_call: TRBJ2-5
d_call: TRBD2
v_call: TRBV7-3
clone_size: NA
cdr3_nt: TGTGCCAGCAGCCCGGGACTAGCGGGAGAGACCCAGTACTTC
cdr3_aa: CASSPGLAGETQYF

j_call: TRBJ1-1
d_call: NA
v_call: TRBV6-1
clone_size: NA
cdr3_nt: TGTGCCAGCAGCCAACAATCGACAGGTTTCGCAGCTTTCTTT
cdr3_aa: CASSQQSTGFAAFF

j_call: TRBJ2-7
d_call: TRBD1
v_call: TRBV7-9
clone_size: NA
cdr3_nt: TGTGCCAGCAGCTTCGATCTCCCCCGGGACAGAGAGCAGTACTTC
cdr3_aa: CASSFDLPRDREQYF

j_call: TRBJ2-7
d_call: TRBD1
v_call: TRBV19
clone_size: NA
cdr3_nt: TGTGCCAGTAGTGGGGCCGGGACAGGTGCAAGGGAGCAGTACTTC
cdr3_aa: CASSGAGTGAREQYF

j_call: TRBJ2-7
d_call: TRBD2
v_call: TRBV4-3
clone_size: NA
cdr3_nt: TGCGCCAGCAGCCAAGACCCCGGGAGGGGGAGGTCCTACGAGCAGTACTTC
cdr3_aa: CASSQDPGRGRSYEQYF

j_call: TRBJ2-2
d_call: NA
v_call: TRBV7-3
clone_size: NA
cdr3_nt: TGTGCCAGCAGCCTCACAGGGGGGGCCGGGGAGCTGTTTTTT
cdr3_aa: CASSLTGGAGELFF

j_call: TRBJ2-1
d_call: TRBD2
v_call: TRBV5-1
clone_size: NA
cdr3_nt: TGCGCCAGCAGCTCCGGACTAGCGGGAAGGTCCTACAATGAGCAGTTCTTC
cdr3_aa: CASSSGLAGRSYNEQFF

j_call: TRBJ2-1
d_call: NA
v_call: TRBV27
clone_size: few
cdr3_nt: TGTGCCAGCAGTTTGGCCCTAGGCTCCTACAATGAGCAGTTCTTC
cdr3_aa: CASSLALGSYNEQFF

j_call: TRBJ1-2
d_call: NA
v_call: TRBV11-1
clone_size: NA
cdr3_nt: TGTGCCAGCAGCGCTGGAGGGAACTATGGCTACACCTTC
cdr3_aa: CASSAGGNYGYTF

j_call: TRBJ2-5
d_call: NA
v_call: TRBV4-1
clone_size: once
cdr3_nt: TGCGCCAGCAGCCAAGATTCACTAGAAGGGAGAGAGACCCAGTACTTC
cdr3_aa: CASSQDSLEGRETQYF

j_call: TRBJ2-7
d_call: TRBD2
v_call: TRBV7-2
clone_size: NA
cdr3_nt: TGTGCCAGCAGCTCCGTAGCGGGAGAGTACTACGAGCAGTACTTC
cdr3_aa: CASSSVAGEYYEQYF

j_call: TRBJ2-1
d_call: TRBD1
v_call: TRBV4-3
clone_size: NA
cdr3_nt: TGCGCCAGCAGCCAAGATAGGGGACAGGGCTACAATGAGCAGTTCTTC
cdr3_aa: CASSQDRGQGYNEQFF

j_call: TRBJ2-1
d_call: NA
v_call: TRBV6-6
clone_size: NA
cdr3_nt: TGTGCCAGCAGTTACTCACCCAGGGACAATGAGCAGTTCTTC
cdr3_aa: CASSYSPRDNEQFF

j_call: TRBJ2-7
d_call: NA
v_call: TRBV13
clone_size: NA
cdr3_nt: TGTGCCAGCAGCTTACTTATCGAACAGCCCTACGAGCAGTACTTC
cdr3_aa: CASSLLIEQPYEQYF

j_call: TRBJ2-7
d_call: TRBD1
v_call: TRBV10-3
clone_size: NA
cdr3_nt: TGTGCCATCAGTCCGACAGGGGCCTACGAGCAGTACTTC
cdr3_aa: CAISPTGAYEQYF